A single sample is the source of the 27 T cell receptor beta chains below, sequenced in a study of blood T cell repertoires in COVID-19. The repertoire was sequenced with immunoSEQ multiplex PCR; TCRdb's copy has only in-frame clones and lacks some. The data show about 280,000 clones, roughly nine tenths seen once. Sequencing was done on a sample of peripheral blood. Receptors originate from a man in his fifties with acute or convalescent COVID-19.

The gene calls are TRBV18 and TRBJ2-7; TRBD1 matches 9 bases. This CDR3 is 15 amino acids long. Germline trimming cut 6 bases from V and 5 bases from J; bases unmatched to any gene: 11. The V gene's germline CDR1 is KGHSH and CDR2 LQKENI. This CDR3 is CASSSTGTGLNEQYF. In nucleotides, the CDR3 is TGTGCCAGCTCGAGCACCGGGACAGGGTTAAACGAGCAGTACTTC.

The CDR3 DNA reads as TGTGCCTCCAACGGGGGGTCTAATGAAAAACTGTTTTTT. Amino acids: CASNGGSNEKLFF. The chain links TRBV19 to TRBJ1-4; D perhaps matches TRBD1 (5 bases). Trimming removed 11 bases at V and 3 bases at J, with 13 bases between. CDR1 is LNHDA, CDR2 SQIVND, per germline (reference sequence). CDR3 length: 13 residues.

The rearrangement uses TRBV7-9 and TRBJ2-7; 10 bases map to TRBD1. From germline, CDR1 is SEHNR and CDR2 FQNEAQ (reference sequence). This CDR3 spans 16 amino acids. V was clipped by 1 base and J by 4 bases; unmatched bases: 7. CDR3 region: CASSLGRGTGDYEQYF. Here the CDR3 DNA reads TGTGCCAGCAGCTTAGGACGAGGGACAGGGGATTACGAGCAGTACTTC.

The chain employs TRBV27 and TRBJ2-1; 13 nucleotides match TRBD2. Germline-derived CDR1 and CDR2 are MNHEY and SMNVEV (reference sequence). The junction had 7 bases not matched to a gene; V was cut back by 6 bases and J by 5 bases. The CDR3 is made up of 16 amino acids. CDR3 loop: CASRAPGLAGNNEQFF. In DNA form, the CDR3 reads TGTGCCAGCAGGGCCCCGGGACTAGCGGGAAACAATGAGCAGTTCTTC.

The chain is built from TRBV12-3 or TRBV12-4 and TRBJ1-4, with D perhaps TRBD1 (6 bases). Between the trimmed V and J ends, which lost 7 bases and 5 bases, there was a span of 11 bases. This CDR3 is built from 13 residues. CDR3 residues: CASKGRGNEKLFF. Here the CDR3 DNA reads TGTGCCAGCAAGGGCAGGGGAAATGAAAAACTGTTTTTT.

The V and J genes are TRBV11-1 and TRBJ2-6, with D possibly being TRBD2 (6 bases). CDR3 length: 15 residues. Trimming cost V 3 bases and J 2 bases, with 8 bases left between them. Germline V gene lookup returns CDR1 SGHAT and CDR2 FQDESV (reference sequence). CDR3 DNA sequence: TGTGCCAGCAGCTTTGGGGGGACTGGGGCCAACGTCCTGACTTTC. Translated, it gives CASSFGGTGANVLTF.

The V gene is TRBV6-5, the J gene TRBJ1-1, with 7 bases that match TRBD1. The V gene's germline CDR1 is MNHEY and CDR2 SVGAGI. V trimming: 6 bases; J trimming: 1 base; junction bases outside the gene matches: 5. CDR3 size: 14 residues. CDR3 DNA: TGTGCCAGCAGCCATAGACAGGGGAACACTGAAGCTTTCTTT. Protein: CASSHRQGNTEAFF.

The V call is TRBV4-2, the J call TRBJ2-1; 8 nucleotides match TRBD2. The junction had 12 bases not matched to a gene; V was cut back by 5 bases and J by 0 bases. The CDR3 covers 18 residues. In germline, CDR1 is LGHNA, CDR2 YNFKEQ. The DNA for the CDR3 is TGTGCCAGCAGCGCCGCGGTTCCGGGGGGGGACTCCTACAATGAGCAGTTCTTC. Residues: CASSAAVPGGDSYNEQFF.

This rearrangement joins TRBV15 to TRBJ1-5; D perhaps matches TRBD1 (5 bases). CDR1 and CDR2 from the germline V gene are LNHNV and YYDKDF (reference sequence). The CDR3 has 16 amino acids. Trimming cost V 1 base and J 0 bases, with 10 bases left between them. DNA of the CDR3: TGTGCCACCAGCAGAGTGGGCAGGGATAGCAATCAGCCCCAGCATTTT. Translated: CATSRVGRDSNQPQHF. Looking up the rest from reference TRBV15 and TRBJ1-5 gives the full variable domain: DAMVIQNPRYQVTQFGKPVTLSCSQTLNHNVMYWYQQKSSQAPKLLFHYYDKDFNNEADTPDNFQSRRPNTSFCFLDIRSPGLGDTAMYLCATSRVGRDSNQPQHFGDGTRLSIL.

This chain links TRBV9 with TRBJ2-5; the match to TRBD2 covers 12 bases. The CDR3 sequence is 16 residues long. The trim removed 0 bases at V and 5 bases at J, leaving 5 bases unmatched. Germline CDR1 is SGDLS and CDR2 is YYNGEE. CDR3 region: CASSVVASGGVETQYF. CDR3 DNA sequence: TGTGCCAGCAGCGTAGTGGCTAGCGGGGGGGTCGAGACCCAGTACTTC.

CDR3 region: CASSLDRVTETQYF. CDR3 in DNA: TGCGCCAGCAGCTTGGACAGGGTAACCGAAACGCAGTATTTT. The chain is built from TRBV5-1 and TRBJ2-3; weak D call: TRBD1 (6 bases). The CDR3 contains 14 residues. V gave up 0 bases and J gave up 9 bases, with 14 bases separating them. The germline gives CDR1 SGHRS, CDR2 YFSETQ.

The chain recombines TRBV5-1 with TRBJ2-5; 11 bases agree with TRBD1. The germline gives CDR1 SGHRS, CDR2 YFSETQ. This CDR3 spans 15 amino acids. V was clipped by 4 bases and J by 5 bases; unmatched bases: 7. The CDR3 sequence is CASSDRDRGSETQYF. CDR3 nucleotides: TGCGCCAGCAGCGACCGGGACAGGGGGTCTGAGACCCAGTACTTC. Drawing the rest from reference TRBV5-1 and TRBJ2-5, the complete variable domain is KAGVTQTPRYLIKTRGQQVTLSCSPISGHRSVSWYQQTPGQGLQFLFEYFSETQRNKGNFPGRFSGRQFSNSRSEMNVSTLELGDSALYLCASSDRDRGSETQYFGPGTRLLVL.

V usage is TRBV10-3 and J usage is TRBJ1-2; D gene ambiguous. The CDR3 is 14 amino acids. Germline V CDR1 and CDR2: ENHRY, SYGVKD. Trimming cost V 1 base and J 1 base, with 7 bases left between them. CDR3 residues: CAISEYGSNYGYTF. The CDR3 DNA is TGTGCCATCAGTGAGTACGGGAGTAACTATGGCTACACCTTC.

The J gene is TRBJ1-3, the V gene TRBV9; 7 bases match TRBD1. Germline values: CDR1 SGDLS, CDR2 YYNGEE. V shed 3 bases and J 7 bases; nucleotides not matched to a gene: 7. The CDR3 consists of 14 residues. The CDR3 sequence: CASSDRTGDNTIYF. The CDR3 DNA is TGTGCCAGCAGCGATAGAACAGGGGACAACACCATATATTTT.

This chain uses TRBV19 with TRBJ1-4; 12 nucleotides match TRBD1. The CDR3 length is 15 residues. CDR1 and CDR2 (germline): LNHDA, SQIVND (reference sequence). The trim removed 6 bases at V and 9 bases at J, leaving 8 bases unmatched. CDR3 in DNA: TGTGCCAGTAGGGACCCCGGGACAGGGGGCAAAAAACTGTTTTTT. Protein product: CASRDPGTGGKKLFF. The complete variable domain, with remaining parts taken from reference TRBV19 and TRBJ1-4, reads DGGITQSPKYLFRKEGQNVTLSCEQNLNHDAMYWYRQDPGQGLRLIYYSQIVNDFQKGDIAEGYSVSREKKESFPLTVTSAQKNPTAFYLCASRDPGTGGKKLFFGSGTQLSVL.

The gene calls are TRBV6-5 and TRBJ2-3, with D possibly being TRBD2 (5 bases). The CDR3 covers 14 residues. V lost 6 bases and J 6 bases, leaving 16 bases between the germline ends. The germline CDR1 and CDR2 sequences are MNHEY and SVGAGI. CDR3 amino acids: CASSKSPGSDTQYF. CDR3 bases: TGTGCCAGCAGCAAATCACCGGGGTCCGATACGCAGTATTTT.

The chain has TRBV2 and TRBJ1-1; D might be TRBD1 (5 bases). V was clipped by 2 bases and J by 6 bases, with 13 bases between them. Germline CDR1 and CDR2: SNHLY and FYNNEI. The CDR3 sequence is 14 residues long. CDR3: CASSELGGLSEAFF. CDR3 DNA: TGTGCCAGCAGTGAATTGGGGGGTTTATCTGAAGCTTTCTTT.

This clone was observed a handful of times. The V gene is TRBV11-3, the J gene TRBJ2-5, with D uncertain. Per the germline V gene, CDR1 is SGHNT and CDR2 is YENEEA. The CDR3 spans 14 residues. V dropped 0 bases and J dropped 1 base, with 6 bases sitting between them. CDR3 loop: CASSLDPSQETQYF. For the CDR3, the DNA is TGTGCCAGCAGCTTAGATCCATCCCAAGAGACCCAGTACTTC. The whole variable domain, remainder taken from reference TRBV11-3 and TRBJ2-5, is EAGVVQSPRYKIIEKKQPVAFWCNPISGHNTLYWYLQNLGQGPELLIRYENEEAVDDSQLPKDRFSAERLKGVDSTLKIQPAELGDSAVYLCASSLDPSQETQYFGPGTRLLVL.

The chain joins TRBV2 to TRBJ1-5, with unresolved D. The CDR3 is 13 residues long. The germline V gene encodes CDR1 SNHLY and CDR2 FYNNEI. The V end was cut by 7 bases, the J end by 1 base, with 8 bases between. The CDR3 nucleotides are TGTGCCAGCAATCGTGAGAGCAATCAGCCCCAGCATTTT. Its translation is CASNRESNQPQHF.

The rearrangement links TRBV6-2 or TRBV6-3 to TRBJ1-1; 9 nucleotides line up with TRBD1. There are 15 residues in the CDR3. Trimming removed 5 bases from V and 3 bases from J; junction bases left unmatched: 7. Germline-derived CDR1 and CDR2 are MNHEY and SVGEGT. The CDR3 sequence: CASSRTDRGYTEAFF. CDR3 nucleotide sequence: TGTGCCAGCAGTCGAACCGACAGGGGGTACACTGAAGCTTTCTTT.

The chain couples TRBV11-2 to TRBJ2-1; TRBD2 agrees at 8 bases. This CDR3 spans 16 amino acids. J lost 2 bases, V lost 1 base, and 4 bases had no gene match. Germline CDR1 reads SGHAT; CDR2 reads FQNNGV. The DNA for the CDR3 is TGTGCCAGCAGCTTAGTCGCGGGGGGACCCTACAATGAGCAGTTCTTC. Translation gives CASSLVAGGPYNEQFF.

This clone occurred once. V gene TRBV3-1 (or the pseudogene TRBV3-2) combines with J gene TRBJ1-5; tentative D call: TRBD1 (5 bases). Looked up from germline, CDR1 is LGHDT and CDR2 is YNNKEL (reference sequence). The V and J ends lost 3 bases and 4 bases respectively, with 7 bases between them. The CDR3 is made up of 13 amino acids. CDR3: CASSQTANQPQHF. The CDR3 DNA reads as TGTGCCAGCAGCCAGACAGCGAATCAGCCCCAGCATTTT.

The chain combines TRBV6-6 with TRBJ1-6, with 7 nucleotides matching TRBD1. The CDR3 consists of 15 residues. The germline CDR1 and CDR2 sequences are MNHNY and SVGAGI (reference sequence). V trimming: 6 bases; J trimming: 11 bases; junction bases outside the gene matches: 13. DNA of the CDR3: TGTGCCAGCAGCCTGAAAACAGGGGACCATCCACCCCTCCACTTT. This codes for CASSLKTGDHPPLHF.

The chain uses TRBV15 and TRBJ1-2; 7 bases align to TRBD1. Germline values: CDR1 LNHNV, CDR2 YYDKDF (reference sequence). V lost 0 bases and J lost 3; bases outside the gene matches: 4. The CDR3 has 15 residues. CDR3 in DNA: TGTGCCACCAGCAGAGAGACAGGGAAAGACTATGGCTACACCTTC. Residues: CATSRETGKDYGYTF.

This rearrangement joins TRBV25-1 to TRBJ2-2; no clear D gene. Per germline, CDR1 MGHDK and CDR2 SYGVNS. Trimming pared 4 bases from V and 4 bases from J, leaving 10 bases between. This CDR3 spans 14 amino acids. DNA of the CDR3: TGTGCCAGCAGTGCTCCCAGGCGCACCGGGGAGCTGTTTTTT. Translated, it gives CASSAPRRTGELFF.

This chain connects TRBV9 to TRBJ2-2, with a tentative D call TRBD2 (6 bases). The length of the CDR3 is 15 residues. From germline, CDR1 is SGDLS and CDR2 YYNGEE. Trimming cost V 2 bases and J 1 base, with 9 bases left between them. CDR3 coding DNA: TGTGCCAGCAGCGTTGCGGGGCAGAACACCGGGGAGCTGTTTTTT. Translation gives CASSVAGQNTGELFF.

The chain employs TRBV19 and TRBJ1-5; TRBD1 agrees at 7 bases. The CDR3 is made up of 16 amino acids. Germline CDR1 and CDR2: LNHDA and SQIVND (reference sequence). The ends lost 6 bases at V and 3 bases at J; junction bases unmatched: 11. CDR3 protein: CASSPGQRFYNQPQHF. The CDR3 DNA follows: TGTGCCAGTAGCCCGGGACAGCGTTTTTACAATCAGCCCCAGCATTTT.